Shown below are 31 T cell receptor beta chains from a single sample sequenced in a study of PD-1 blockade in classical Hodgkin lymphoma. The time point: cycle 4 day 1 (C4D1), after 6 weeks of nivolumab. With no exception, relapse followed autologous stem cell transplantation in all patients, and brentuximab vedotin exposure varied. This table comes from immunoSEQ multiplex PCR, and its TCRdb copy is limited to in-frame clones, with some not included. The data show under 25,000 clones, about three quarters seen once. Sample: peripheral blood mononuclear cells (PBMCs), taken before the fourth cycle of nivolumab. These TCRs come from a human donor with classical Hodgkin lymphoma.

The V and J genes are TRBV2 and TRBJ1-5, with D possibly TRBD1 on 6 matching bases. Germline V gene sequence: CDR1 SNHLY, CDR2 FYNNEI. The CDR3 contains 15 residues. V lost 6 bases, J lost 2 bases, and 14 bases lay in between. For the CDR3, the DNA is TGTGCCAGCAGCGGGGGGGGGCAAGGCAATCAGCCCCAGCATTTT. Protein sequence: CASSGGGQGNQPQHF. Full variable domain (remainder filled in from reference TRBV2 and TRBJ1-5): EPEVTQTPSHQVTQMGQEVILRCVPISNHLYFYWYRQILGQKVEFLVSFYNNEISEKSEIFDDQFSVERPDGSNFTLKIRSTKLEDSAMYFCASSGGGQGNQPQHFGDGTRLSIL.

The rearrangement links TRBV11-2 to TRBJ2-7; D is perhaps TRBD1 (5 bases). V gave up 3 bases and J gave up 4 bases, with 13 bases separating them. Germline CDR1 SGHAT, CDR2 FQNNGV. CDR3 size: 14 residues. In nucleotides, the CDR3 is TGTGCCAGCAGCTTGCAGGGTGGTAGGTACGAGCAGTACTTC. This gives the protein CASSLQGGRYEQYF.

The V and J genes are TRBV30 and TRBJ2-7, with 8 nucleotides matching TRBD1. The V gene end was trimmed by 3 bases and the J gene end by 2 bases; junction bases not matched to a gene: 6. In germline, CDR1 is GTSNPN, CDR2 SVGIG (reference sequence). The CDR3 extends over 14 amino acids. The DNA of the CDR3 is TGTGCCTGGAGCCGACAGGGGTATGCCTACGAGCAGTACTTC. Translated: CAWSRQGYAYEQYF.

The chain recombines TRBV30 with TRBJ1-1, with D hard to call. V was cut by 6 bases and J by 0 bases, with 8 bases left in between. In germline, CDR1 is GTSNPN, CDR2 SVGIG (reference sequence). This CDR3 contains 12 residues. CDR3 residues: CACSQMNTEAFF. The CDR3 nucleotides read TGTGCCTGCAGCCAGATGAACACTGAAGCTTTCTTT.

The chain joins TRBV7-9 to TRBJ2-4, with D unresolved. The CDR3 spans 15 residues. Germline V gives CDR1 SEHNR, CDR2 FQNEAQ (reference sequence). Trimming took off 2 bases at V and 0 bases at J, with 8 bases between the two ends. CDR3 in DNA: TGTGCCAGCAGCTTATCCGAAATAGCCAAAAACATTCAGTACTTC. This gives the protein CASSLSEIAKNIQYF.

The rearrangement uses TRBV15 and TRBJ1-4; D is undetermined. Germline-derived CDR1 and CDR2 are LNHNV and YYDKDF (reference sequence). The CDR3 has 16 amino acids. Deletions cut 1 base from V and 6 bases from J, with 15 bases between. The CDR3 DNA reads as TGTGCCACCAGCAGAGTTTCGGCCAGGACGGATGAAAAACTGTTTTTT. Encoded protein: CATSRVSARTDEKLFF.

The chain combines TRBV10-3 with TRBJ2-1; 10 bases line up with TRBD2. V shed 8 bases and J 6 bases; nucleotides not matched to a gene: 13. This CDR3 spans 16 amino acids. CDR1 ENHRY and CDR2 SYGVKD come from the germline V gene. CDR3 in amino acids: CAILSPLAGAGNEQFF. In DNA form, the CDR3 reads TGTGCCATCTTATCCCCCCTAGCGGGGGCGGGCAATGAGCAGTTCTTC.

CDR3 residues: CASSLGGTNNEQFF. As DNA, the CDR3 is TGTGCCAGCAGCTTAGGAGGGACGAACAATGAGCAGTTCTTC. J is TRBJ2-1 and V is TRBV7-9; D may be TRBD1 or TRBD2 (5 bases each). Looked up from germline, CDR1 is SEHNR and CDR2 is FQNEAQ (reference sequence). The CDR3 length is 14 residues. V was clipped by 1 base and J by 5 bases, with 9 bases between them.

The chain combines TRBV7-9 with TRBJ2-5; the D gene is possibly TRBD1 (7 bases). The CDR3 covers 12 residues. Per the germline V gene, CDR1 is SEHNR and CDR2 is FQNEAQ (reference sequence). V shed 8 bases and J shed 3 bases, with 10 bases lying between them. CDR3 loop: CASQGEEETQYF. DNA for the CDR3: TGTGCCAGCCAGGGGGAGGAAGAGACCCAGTACTTC.

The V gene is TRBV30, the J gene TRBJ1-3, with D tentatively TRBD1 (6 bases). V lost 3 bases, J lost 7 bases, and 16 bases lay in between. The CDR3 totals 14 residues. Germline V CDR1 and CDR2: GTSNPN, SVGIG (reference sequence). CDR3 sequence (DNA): TGTGCCTGGAGCGGAGACCCGGGGGCGAACACCATATATTTT. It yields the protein CAWSGDPGANTIYF.

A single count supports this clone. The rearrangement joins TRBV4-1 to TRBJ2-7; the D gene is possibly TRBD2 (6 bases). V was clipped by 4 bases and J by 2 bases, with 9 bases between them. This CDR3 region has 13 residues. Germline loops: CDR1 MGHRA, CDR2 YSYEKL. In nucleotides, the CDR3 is TGCGCCAGCAGCCTACTAGCAACCTACGAGCAGTACTTC. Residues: CASSLLATYEQYF.

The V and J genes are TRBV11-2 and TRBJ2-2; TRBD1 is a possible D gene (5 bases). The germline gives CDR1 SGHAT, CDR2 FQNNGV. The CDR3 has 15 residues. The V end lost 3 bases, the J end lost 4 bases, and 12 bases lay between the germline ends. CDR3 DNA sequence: TGTGCCAGCAGCTTGGGGCTAGGAAGCACCGGGGAGCTGTTTTTT. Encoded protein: CASSLGLGSTGELFF.

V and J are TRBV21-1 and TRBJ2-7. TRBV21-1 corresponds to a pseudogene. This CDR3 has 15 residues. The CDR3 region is CASSKVGKGRVEQYF. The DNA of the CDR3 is TGTGCCAGCAGCAAAGTAGGCAAGGGGAGAGTCGAGCAGTACTTC.

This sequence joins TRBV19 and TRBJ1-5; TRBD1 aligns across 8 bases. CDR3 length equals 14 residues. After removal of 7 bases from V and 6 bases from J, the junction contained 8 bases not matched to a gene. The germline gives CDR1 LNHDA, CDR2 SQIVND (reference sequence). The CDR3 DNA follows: TGTGCCAGTACCTGGACAGGGTCGGGTCAGCCCCAGCATTTT. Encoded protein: CASTWTGSGQPQHF.

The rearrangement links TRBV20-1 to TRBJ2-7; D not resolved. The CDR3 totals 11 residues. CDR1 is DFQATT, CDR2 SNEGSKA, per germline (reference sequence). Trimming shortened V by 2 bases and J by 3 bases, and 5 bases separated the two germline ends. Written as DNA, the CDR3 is TGCAGTGCTAGAAGAGGCTACGAGCAGTACTTC. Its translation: CSARRGYEQYF.

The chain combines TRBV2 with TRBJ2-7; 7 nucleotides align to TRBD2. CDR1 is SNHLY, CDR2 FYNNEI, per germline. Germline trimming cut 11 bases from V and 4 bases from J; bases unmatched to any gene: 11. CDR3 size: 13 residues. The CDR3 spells CACGSRERYEQYF. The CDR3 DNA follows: TGTGCCTGCGGTTCGCGGGAGAGGTACGAGCAGTACTTC.

CDR3 protein: CAISEQGLSYEQYF. The CDR3 DNA reads TGTGCCATCAGTGAACAGGGCCTCTCCTACGAGCAGTACTTC. This chain links TRBV10-3 with TRBJ2-7, with a possible D match to TRBD1 (6 bases). The V gene lost 3 bases and the J gene lost 0 bases, with 9 bases spanning the gap. CDR3 length equals 14 residues. In germline, CDR1 is ENHRY, CDR2 SYGVKD.

The CDR3 here is CASSHGTGRYEQYF. The DNA of the CDR3 is TGTGCCAGCAGTCACGGGACAGGGCGCTACGAGCAGTACTTC. The rearrangement uses TRBV27 and TRBJ2-7; 9 bases align to TRBD1. This CDR3 spans 14 amino acids. The junction had 5 bases not matched to a gene; V was cut back by 5 bases and J by 3 bases. Germline V gene data show CDR1 as MNHEY and CDR2 as SMNVEV (reference sequence).

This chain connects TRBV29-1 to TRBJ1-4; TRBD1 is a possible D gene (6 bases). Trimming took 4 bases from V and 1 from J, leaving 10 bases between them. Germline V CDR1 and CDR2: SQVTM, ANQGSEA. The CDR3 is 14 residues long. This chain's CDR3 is CSVAPRGTNEKLFF. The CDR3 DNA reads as TGCAGCGTTGCCCCCAGGGGAACTAATGAAAAACTGTTTTTT. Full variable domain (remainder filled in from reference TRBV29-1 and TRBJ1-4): SAVISQKPSRDICQRGTSLTIQCQVDSQVTMMFWYRQQPGQSLTLIATANQGSEATYESGFVIDKFPISRPNLTFSTLTVSNMSPEDSSIYLCSVAPRGTNEKLFFGSGTQLSVL.

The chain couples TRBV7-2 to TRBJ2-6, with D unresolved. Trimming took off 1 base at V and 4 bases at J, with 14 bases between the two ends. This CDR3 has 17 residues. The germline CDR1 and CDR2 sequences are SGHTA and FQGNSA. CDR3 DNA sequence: TGTGCCAGCAGCTTAGGGGGTCCAACCTCCGGGGCCAACGTCCTGACTTTC. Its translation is CASSLGGPTSGANVLTF.

The CDR3: CASSLGLDEKLFF. Here the CDR3 DNA reads TGTGCCAGCAGCTTGGGCTTGGATGAAAAACTGTTTTTT. J is TRBJ1-4 and V is TRBV5-4; D not certain. The V end lost 0 bases, the J end lost 6 bases, and 6 bases lay between the germline ends. Germline CDR1 is SGHNT and CDR2 is YYREEE (reference sequence). There are 13 residues in the CDR3.

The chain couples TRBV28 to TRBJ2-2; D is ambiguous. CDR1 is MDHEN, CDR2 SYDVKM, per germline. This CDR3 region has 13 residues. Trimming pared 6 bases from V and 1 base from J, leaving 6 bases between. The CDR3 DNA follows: TGTGCCAGCAGCCGACAGAACACCGGGGAGCTGTTTTTT. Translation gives CASSRQNTGELFF. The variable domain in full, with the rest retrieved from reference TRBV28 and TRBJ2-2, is DVKVTQSSRYLVKRTGEKVFLECVQDMDHENMFWYRQDPGLGLRLIYFSYDVKMKEKGDIPEGYSVSREKKERFSLILESASTNQTSMYLCASSRQNTGELFFGEGSRLTVL.

The CDR3 is CASSLARQNYGYTF. DNA of the CDR3: TGTGCCAGCAGCTTAGCCCGACAGAACTATGGCTACACCTTC. V and J are TRBV7-2 and TRBJ1-2; tentative D call: TRBD1 (5 bases). The CDR3 sequence is 14 residues long. V shed 0 bases and J shed 2 bases, with 7 bases lying between them. Germline V gives CDR1 SGHTA, CDR2 FQGNSA.

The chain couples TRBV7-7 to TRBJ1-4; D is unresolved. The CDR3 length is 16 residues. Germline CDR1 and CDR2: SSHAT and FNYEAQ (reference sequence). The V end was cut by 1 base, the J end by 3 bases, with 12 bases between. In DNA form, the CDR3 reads TGTGCCAGCAGCTTAGGCGTCCCCGTGGCTAATGAAAAACTGTTTTTT. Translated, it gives CASSLGVPVANEKLFF. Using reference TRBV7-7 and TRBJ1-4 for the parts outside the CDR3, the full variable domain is GAGVSQSPRYKVTKRGQDVTLRCDPISSHATLYWYQQALGQGPEFLTYFNYEAQPDKSGLPSDRFSAERPEGSISTLTIQRTEQRDSAMYRCASSLGVPVANEKLFFGSGTQLSVL.

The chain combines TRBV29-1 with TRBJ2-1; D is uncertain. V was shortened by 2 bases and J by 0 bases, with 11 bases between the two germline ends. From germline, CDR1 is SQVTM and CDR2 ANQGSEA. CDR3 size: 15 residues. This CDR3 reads CSVENWSSSYNEQFF. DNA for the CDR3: TGCAGCGTTGAAAATTGGTCTAGCTCCTACAATGAGCAGTTCTTC.

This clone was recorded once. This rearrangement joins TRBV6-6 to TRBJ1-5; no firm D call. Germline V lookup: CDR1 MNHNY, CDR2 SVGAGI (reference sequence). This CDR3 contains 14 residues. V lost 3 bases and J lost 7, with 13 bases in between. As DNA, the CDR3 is TGTGCCAGCAGTTATTCCCTTACCGGGCAGCCCCAGCATTTT. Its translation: CASSYSLTGQPQHF.

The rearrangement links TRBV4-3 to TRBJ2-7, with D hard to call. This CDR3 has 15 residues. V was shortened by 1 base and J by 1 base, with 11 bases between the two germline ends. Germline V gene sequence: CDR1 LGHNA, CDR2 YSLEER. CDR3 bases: TGCGCCAGCAGCCAAGGAGGTAGCACTTCCTACGAGCAGTACTTC. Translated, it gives CASSQGGSTSYEQYF.

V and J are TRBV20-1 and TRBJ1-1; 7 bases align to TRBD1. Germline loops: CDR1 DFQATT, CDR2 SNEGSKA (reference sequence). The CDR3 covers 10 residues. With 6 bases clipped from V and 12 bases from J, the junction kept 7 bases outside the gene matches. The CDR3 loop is CSARDSGTFF. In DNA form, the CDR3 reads TGCAGTGCCAGGGACAGTGGAACTTTCTTT.

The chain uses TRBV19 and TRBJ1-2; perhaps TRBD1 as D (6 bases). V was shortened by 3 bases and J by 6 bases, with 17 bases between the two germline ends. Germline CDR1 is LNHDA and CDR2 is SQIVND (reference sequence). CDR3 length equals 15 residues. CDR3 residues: CASSIIGGKGDGYTF. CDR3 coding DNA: TGTGCCAGTAGTATCATCGGGGGCAAAGGGGATGGCTACACCTTC. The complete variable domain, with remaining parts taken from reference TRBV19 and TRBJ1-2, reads DGGITQSPKYLFRKEGQNVTLSCEQNLNHDAMYWYRQDPGQGLRLIYYSQIVNDFQKGDIAEGYSVSREKKESFPLTVTSAQKNPTAFYLCASSIIGGKGDGYTFGSGTRLTVV.

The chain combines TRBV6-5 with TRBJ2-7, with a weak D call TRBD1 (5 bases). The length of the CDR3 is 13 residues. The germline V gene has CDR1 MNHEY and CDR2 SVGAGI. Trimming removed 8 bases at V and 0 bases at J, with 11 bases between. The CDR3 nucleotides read TGTGCCAGCGTAGGGGTCGACTCCTACGAGCAGTACTTC. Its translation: CASVGVDSYEQYF.

In DNA, the CDR3 is TGTGCCAGCAGCCCGCAGGGGCTGAGTCTCAATGAGCAGTTCTTC. It codes for CASSPQGLSLNEQFF. The V and J genes are TRBV7-9 and TRBJ2-1; tentative D call: TRBD1 (6 bases). V gave up 5 bases and J gave up 6 bases, with 17 bases separating them. The CDR3 consists of 15 residues. Per germline, CDR1 SEHNR and CDR2 FQNEAQ (reference sequence).